One and the same sample provided the 20 T cell receptor beta chains below, sequenced in a study of blood T cell repertoires in COVID-19 (TCRdb year 2020). The protocol used for the library was the immunoSEQ multiplex PCR assay. TCRdb re-hosts the immuneACCESS table, in-frame sequences only. Its copies lack some clones; in the studies checked, an unresolved V gene accounts for under half of them, and the cause for the rest is not known. The sample records approximately 80,000 clones, 70% to 80% of which are singletons. Clones ranked in the top ten supply about 16% of the sample. Sequencing input: peripheral blood. The receptors were sampled from a man aged 70 or older with active or convalescent COVID-19.

V and J are TRBV10-1 and TRBJ2-2, with D possibly being TRBD2 (5 bases). Trimming left V 2 bases short and J 8 bases short, with 15 bases between. CDR3 length: 15 amino acids. CDR1 WNHNN and CDR2 SYGVQD come from the germline V gene (reference sequence). The CDR3 nucleotides are TGCGCCAGCAGTGAGACGTGGACTGGGGTAGGGGAGCTGTTTTTT. It codes for CASSETWTGVGELFF.

The rearrangement joins TRBV6-8 to TRBJ2-1; 12 nucleotides line up with TRBD2. CDR1 and CDR2 (germline): MNHGY, SAAAGT. CDR3 length: 14 residues. The trim removed 8 bases at V and 5 bases at J, leaving 4 bases unmatched. DNA of the CDR3: TGTGCCAGCCGCCCTAGCGGGGGGGACAATGAGCAGTTCTTC. As protein: CASRPSGGDNEQFF.

This clone was observed once. The CDR3: CASSQDLGLAGGQGDTQYF. The CDR3 nucleotides read TGCGCCAGCAGCCAAGATTTGGGACTAGCGGGGGGGCAAGGAGATACGCAGTATTTT. This chain links TRBV4-1 with TRBJ2-3, with 16 positions matching TRBD2. Germline CDR1 is MGHRA and CDR2 is YSYEKL. V was pared by 0 bases and J by 5 bases, with 8 bases of the junction left unmatched. The CDR3 is 19 amino acids.

This clone has only a few counts. This rearrangement joins TRBV6-5 to TRBJ1-5; 7 bases fit TRBD1. There are 15 residues in the CDR3. CDR1 is MNHEY, CDR2 SVGAGI, per germline. Germline trimming cut 5 bases from V and 0 bases from J; bases unmatched to any gene: 4. CDR3: CASSTTGDSNQPQHF. DNA of the CDR3: TGTGCCAGCAGTACCACAGGGGATAGCAATCAGCCCCAGCATTTT.

This clone appeared a few times. The chain employs TRBV6-4 and TRBJ1-5; TRBD1 aligns across 8 bases. V dropped 8 bases and J dropped 7; count of bases not matched to a gene: 22. Germline lookup yields CDR1 MRHNA and CDR2 SNTAGT. The CDR3 runs 18 residues. CDR3 loop: CASPRQPEVQGARQPQHF. The CDR3 DNA is TGTGCCAGCCCTCGTCAGCCTGAAGTCCAGGGGGCAAGACAGCCCCAGCATTTT.

The CDR3 region is CASSQVRGDEQFF. The CDR3, as DNA: TGTGCCAGCAGCCAAGTCAGGGGTGATGAGCAGTTCTTC. The chain joins TRBV3-1 (or the pseudogene TRBV3-2) to TRBJ2-1; possible D gene TRBD1, 6 bases. This CDR3 has 13 residues. V gave up 1 base and J gave up 8 bases, with 9 bases separating them. The germline V gene has CDR1 LGHDT and CDR2 YNNKEL (reference sequence).

V and J are TRBV5-1 and TRBJ2-3, with D hard to call. The germline V gene has CDR1 SGHRS and CDR2 YFSETQ. The CDR3 covers 16 residues. V dropped 0 bases and J dropped 0 bases, with 11 bases sitting between them. CDR3: CASSLGASPSTDTQYF. DNA for the CDR3: TGCGCCAGCAGCTTGGGGGCCAGTCCTAGCACAGATACGCAGTATTTT.

The chain recombines TRBV11-2 with TRBJ1-1; TRBD1 matches 7 bases. This CDR3 is built from 13 residues. Germline CDR1 and CDR2: SGHAT and FQNNGV. Trimming cost V 5 bases and J 9 bases; bases outside gene matches: 9. CDR3 sequence: CASSPSDRVQAFF. The CDR3 nucleotides are TGTGCCAGCAGCCCCAGCGACAGGGTTCAAGCTTTCTTT.

The chain uses TRBV10-1 and TRBJ1-4, with a weak D call TRBD1 (5 bases). Looked up from germline, CDR1 is WNHNN and CDR2 is SYGVQD (reference sequence). This CDR3 region has 17 residues. Trimming took 3 bases from V and 5 from J, leaving 19 bases between them. The CDR3 coding sequence is TGCGCCAGCAGTGAAGGAGGGGTTGGAACTGGAAATGAAAAACTGTTTTTT. Translation gives CASSEGGVGTGNEKLFF.

V usage is TRBV30 and J usage is TRBJ2-3, with TRBD2 matching 12 bases. CDR3 length: 15 amino acids. V dropped 7 bases and J dropped 2; count of bases not matched to a gene: 7. CDR1 GTSNPN and CDR2 SVGIG come from the germline V gene (reference sequence). For the CDR3, the DNA is TGTGCCTTTCGACTAGCGGGGGCGTACACAGATACGCAGTATTTT. It encodes CAFRLAGAYTDTQYF.

This CDR3 is CASSPIGQFTDTQYF. The CDR3 bases are TGTGCCAGCAGCCCAATCGGACAGTTCACAGATACGCAGTATTTT. The chain employs TRBV6-5 and TRBJ2-3, with D possibly matching TRBD1 (6 bases). Germline V lookup: CDR1 MNHEY, CDR2 SVGAGI. The CDR3 is made up of 15 amino acids. The V and J ends lost 6 bases and 2 bases respectively, with 15 bases between them.

The chain has TRBV7-3 and TRBJ2-5; 8 bases agree with TRBD1. The CDR3 has 16 residues. CDR1 SGHTA and CDR2 FQGTGA come from the germline V gene. V was pared by 6 bases and J by 5 bases, with 14 bases of the junction left unmatched. This CDR3 is CASSPQGQGNGETQYF. The CDR3 DNA reads TGTGCCAGCAGTCCCCAAGGACAGGGAAACGGGGAGACCCAGTACTTC.

The chain links TRBV5-1 to TRBJ1-4; 8 bases align to TRBD1. Germline loops: CDR1 SGHRS, CDR2 YFSETQ. This CDR3 region has 16 residues. J gave up 5 bases and V 4 bases, and 10 bases lay outside the gene matches. CDR3 region: CASSTRQGAVNEKLFF. CDR3 DNA: TGCGCCAGCAGCACACGCCAGGGGGCTGTAAATGAAAAACTGTTTTTT.

This sequence joins TRBV4-2 and TRBJ2-5, with D possibly being TRBD1 (6 bases). Per germline, CDR1 LGHNA and CDR2 YNFKEQ. Between the trimmed V and J ends, which lost 3 bases and 5 bases, there was a span of 13 bases. The CDR3 length is 14 residues. CDR3 sequence reads: CASSHTGSGETQYF. The CDR3, as DNA: TGTGCCAGCAGCCATACAGGGTCCGGGGAGACCCAGTACTTC.

The genes are TRBV5-5 and TRBJ1-2; D gene uncertain. V was trimmed by 1 base and J by 8 bases, leaving 9 bases between them. Germline V gene sequence: CDR1 SGHKS, CDR2 YYEKEE (reference sequence). The CDR3 is 12 residues long. Here the CDR3 DNA reads TGTGCCAGCAGCTTGACTTTAGAGGGCTACACCTTC. Its translation is CASSLTLEGYTF.

There are a few counts of this clone. This rearrangement joins TRBV5-1 to TRBJ2-3, with TRBD2 matching 8 bases. The CDR3 length is 15 residues. Germline-derived CDR1 and CDR2 are SGHRS and YFSETQ. J gave up 4 bases and V 0 bases, and 4 bases lay outside the gene matches. The CDR3 here is CASSLVLAGSDTQYF. The CDR3 nucleotides are TGCGCCAGCAGCTTGGTATTAGCGGGATCAGATACGCAGTATTTT.

This clone was detected many times. This chain connects TRBV5-1 to TRBJ2-5; the match to TRBD2 covers 9 bases. The CDR3 runs to 17 residues. Germline V lookup: CDR1 SGHRS, CDR2 YFSETQ. Trimming at V came to 2 bases and at J to 7 bases, leaving 15 bases not matched to a gene. The CDR3 DNA is TGCGCCAGCAGCTTCATCACCGCGGGAGGGCCTCGGGGGACCCAGTACTTC. Its protein product is CASSFITAGGPRGTQYF. Together with reference TRBV5-1 and TRBJ2-5, the CDR3 gives the full variable domain: KAGVTQTPRYLIKTRGQQVTLSCSPISGHRSVSWYQQTPGQGLQFLFEYFSETQRNKGNFPGRFSGRQFSNSRSEMNVSTLELGDSALYLCASSFITAGGPRGTQYFGPGTRLLVL.

This clone was counted once. The V and J genes are TRBV5-6 and TRBJ2-3; TRBD2 aligns across 7 bases. Per germline, CDR1 SGHDT and CDR2 YYEEEE. The CDR3 runs to 17 residues. The ends lost 2 bases at V and 4 bases at J; junction bases unmatched: 13. CDR3 loop: CASSFSGYYSYADTQYF. CDR3 nucleotides: TGTGCCAGCAGCTTTAGCGGGTACTACTCTTACGCAGATACGCAGTATTTT. Full variable domain (missing parts from reference TRBV5-6 and TRBJ2-3): DAGVTQSPTHLIKTRGQQVTLRCSPKSGHDTVSWYQQALGQGPQFIFQYYEEEERQRGNFPDRFSGHQFPNYSSELNVNALLLGDSALYLCASSFSGYYSYADTQYFGPGTRLTVL.

V is TRBV30 and J is TRBJ1-2; no reliable D call. Germline V lookup: CDR1 GTSNPN, CDR2 SVGIG (reference sequence). CDR3 size: 12 residues. V was clipped by 2 bases and J by 8 bases, with 12 bases between them. The CDR3 DNA is TGTGCCTGGAGTATGGAGGTCTGGGGCTACACCTTC. Amino acid sequence: CAWSMEVWGYTF.

V gene TRBV24-1 combines with J gene TRBJ2-1; D perhaps matches TRBD1 (6 bases). Trimming took off 0 bases at V and 4 bases at J, with 15 bases between the two ends. Germline loops: CDR1 KGHDR, CDR2 SFDVKD. The CDR3 runs to 17 residues. The CDR3 sequence is CATSDLGSRGWYNEQFF. Written as DNA, the CDR3 is TGTGCCACCAGTGATTTGGGTTCCAGGGGCTGGTACAATGAGCAGTTCTTC.